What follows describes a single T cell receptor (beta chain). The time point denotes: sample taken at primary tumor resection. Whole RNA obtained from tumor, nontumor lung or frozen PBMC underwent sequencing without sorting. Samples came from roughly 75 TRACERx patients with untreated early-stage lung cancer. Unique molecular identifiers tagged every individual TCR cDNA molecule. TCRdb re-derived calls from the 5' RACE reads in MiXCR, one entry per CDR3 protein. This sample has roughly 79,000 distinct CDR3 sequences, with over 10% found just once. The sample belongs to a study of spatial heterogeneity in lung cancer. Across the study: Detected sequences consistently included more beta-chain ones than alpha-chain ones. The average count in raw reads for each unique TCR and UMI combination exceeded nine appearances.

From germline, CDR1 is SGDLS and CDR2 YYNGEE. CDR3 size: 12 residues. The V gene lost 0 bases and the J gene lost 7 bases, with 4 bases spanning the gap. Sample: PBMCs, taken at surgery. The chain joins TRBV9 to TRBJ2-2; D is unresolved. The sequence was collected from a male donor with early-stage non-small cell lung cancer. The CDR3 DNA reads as TGTGCCAGCAGCGTAGAAGGCGGGGAGCTGTTTTTT. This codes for CASSVEGGELFF.